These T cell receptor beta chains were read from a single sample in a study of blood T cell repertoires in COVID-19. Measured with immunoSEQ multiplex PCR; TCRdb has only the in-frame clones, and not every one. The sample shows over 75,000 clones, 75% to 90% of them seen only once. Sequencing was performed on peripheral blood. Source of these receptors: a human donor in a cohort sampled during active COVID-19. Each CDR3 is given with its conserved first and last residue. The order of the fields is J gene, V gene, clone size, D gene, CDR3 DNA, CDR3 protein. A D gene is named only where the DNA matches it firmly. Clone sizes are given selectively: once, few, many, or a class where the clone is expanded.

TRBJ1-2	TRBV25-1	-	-	TGTGCCAGCAGTGATCGGAGGGTTTGGTCCTACTATGGCTACACCTTC	CASSDRRVWSYYGYTF
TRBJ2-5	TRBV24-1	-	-	TGTGCCACCAGTGATTATGGCGGTAAAGAGACCCAGTACTTC	CATSDYGGKETQYF
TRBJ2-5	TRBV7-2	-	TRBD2	TGTGCCAGCAGCCCCCGGACTAGCGGGTCCGTGACCCAGTACTTC	CASSPRTSGSVTQYF
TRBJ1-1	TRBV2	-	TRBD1	TGTGCCAGCAGCCCGACAGGGGCGTACACTGAAGCTTTCTTT	CASSPTGAYTEAFF
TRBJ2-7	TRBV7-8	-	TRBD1	TGTGCCAGCAGCTTACCCCGGGACAGCTACGAGCAGTACTTC	CASSLPRDSYEQYF
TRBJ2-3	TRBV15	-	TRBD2	TGTGCCACCAGCAGTGATGGGACTAGCGGAAACACAGATACGCAGTATTTT	CATSSDGTSGNTDTQYF
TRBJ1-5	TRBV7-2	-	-	TGTGCCAGCAGCCTGTATTCGGGGGGCAATCAGCCCCAGCATTTT	CASSLYSGGNQPQHF
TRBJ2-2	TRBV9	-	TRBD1	TGTGCCAGCAGCGTCGCCGGGACAGGGGGCACCGGGGAGCTGTTTTTT	CASSVAGTGGTGELFF
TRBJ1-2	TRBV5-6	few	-	TGTGCCAGCAGCTTGACAGGGACCTATGGCTACACCTTC	CASSLTGTYGYTF
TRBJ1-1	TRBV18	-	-	TGTGCCAGCTCACCACTCGAGGGATTCGACACTGAAGCTTTCTTT	CASSPLEGFDTEAFF
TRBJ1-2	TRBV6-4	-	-	TGTGCCAGCAGTGACCCATTCCCGGGACACCCGATAACTAACTATGGCTACACCTTC	CASSDPFPGHPITNYGYTF
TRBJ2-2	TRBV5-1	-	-	TGCGCCAGCAGCCTACAGGAGTCCTGGGGGGAGCTGTTTTTT	CASSLQESWGELFF
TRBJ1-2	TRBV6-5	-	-	TGTGCCAGCAGTAACCCCAGGGGCGGCTACACCTTC	CASSNPRGGYTF
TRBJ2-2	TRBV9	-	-	TGTGCCAGCAGCGTAGGAGTGACCGGGGAGCTGTTTTTT	CASSVGVTGELFF
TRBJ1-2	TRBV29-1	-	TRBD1	TGCAGCGTTGAAGTACTCGGGACAGGGGTTGGCTACACCTTC	CSVEVLGTGVGYTF
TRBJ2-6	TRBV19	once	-	TGTGCCAGTAGTATACAGGGGGGTTCTGGGGCCAACGTCCTGACTTTC	CASSIQGGSGANVLTF
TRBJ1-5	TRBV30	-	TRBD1	TGTGCCTGGAGTTCAGGGGGCTATAGCAATCAGCCCCAGCATTTT	CAWSSGGYSNQPQHF
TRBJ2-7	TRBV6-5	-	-	TGTGCCAGCAGTTACTCGAGAAGGGGCTCCTACGAGCAGTACTTC	CASSYSRRGSYEQYF
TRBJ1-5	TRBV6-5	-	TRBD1	TGTGCCAGCAGTTTGGACAGGGGGAGCAATCAGCCCCAGCATTTT	CASSLDRGSNQPQHF
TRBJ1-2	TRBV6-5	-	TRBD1	TGTGCCACCCAGCGCGGACAGGCCTTCTATGGCTACACCTTC	CATQRGQAFYGYTF
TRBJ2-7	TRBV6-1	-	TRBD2	TGTGCCAGCAGTGAAATTCCTAGGGGACTAGCGGGTGGGACCTACGAGCAGTACTTC	CASSEIPRGLAGGTYEQYF
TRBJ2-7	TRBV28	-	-	TGTGCCAGCAGTTTTCGCTACGAGCAGTACTTC	CASSFRYEQYF
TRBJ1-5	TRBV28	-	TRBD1	TGTGCCAGCAGTTTGGGCGACAGGGACAATCAGCCCCAGCATTTT	CASSLGDRDNQPQHF
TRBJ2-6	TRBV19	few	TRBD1	TGTGCCAGTAGGTCCGGGACAGGGGTTGCTGGGGCCAACGTCCTGACTTTC	CASRSGTGVAGANVLTF
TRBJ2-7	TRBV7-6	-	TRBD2	TGTGCCAGCAGCTTAGGACTAGCGGCTACCTACGAGCAGTACTTC	CASSLGLAATYEQYF
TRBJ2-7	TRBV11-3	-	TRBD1	TGTGCCAGCAGCCGGGCAGGGGGATACGAGCAGTACTTC	CASSRAGGYEQYF
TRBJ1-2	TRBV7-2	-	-	TGTGCCAGCACCCAAACAGGTGGCGTCTATGGCTACACCTTC	CASTQTGGVYGYTF
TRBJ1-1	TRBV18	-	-	TGTGCCAGCTCACCACGAGAGGGTGAAGCTTTCTTT	CASSPREGEAFF
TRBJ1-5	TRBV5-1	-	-	TGCGCCAGCAGCGTGGACAGCTACAGCAATCAGCCCCAGCATTTT	CASSVDSYSNQPQHF
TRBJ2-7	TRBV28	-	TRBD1	TGTGCCAGCAGTTTACAGTCAGGGGGTCGGCACGAGCAGTACTTC	CASSLQSGGRHEQYF
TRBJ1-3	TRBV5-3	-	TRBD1	TGTGCCAGAAGCGGAACAGGGGTCTCTGGAAACACCATATATTTT	CARSGTGVSGNTIYF
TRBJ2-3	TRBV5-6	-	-	TGTGCCAGCAGACCCATAGTGACAGCGAGCACAGATACGCAGTATTTT	CASRPIVTASTDTQYF
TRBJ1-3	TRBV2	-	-	TGTGCCAGCAGTGAGATCCGAGGCTCTGGAAACACCATATATTTT	CASSEIRGSGNTIYF
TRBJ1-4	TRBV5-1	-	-	TGCGCCAGCAGCTGGACATCTGCAACTAATGAAAAACTGTTTTTT	CASSWTSATNEKLFF
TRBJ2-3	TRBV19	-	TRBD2	TGTGCCAGTAGCACTACGGGAGGGCCGTCAGATACGCAGTATTTT	CASSTTGGPSDTQYF
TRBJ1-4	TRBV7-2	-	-	TGTGCCAGCAGACGGGACACTGGTGAAAAACTGTTTTTT	CASRRDTGEKLFF
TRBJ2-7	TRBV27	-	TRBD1	TGTGCCAGCAGTATCTCCGGGACAGGCGAGCAGTACTTC	CASSISGTGEQYF
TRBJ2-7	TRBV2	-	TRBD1	TGTGCCAGCTACAGGGGGGCGAGGGAGCAGTACTTC	CASYRGAREQYF
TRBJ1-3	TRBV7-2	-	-	TGTGCCAGCAGCCTCGTAGGCCTTAGCGGGGCAGGTCGGGACACCATATATTTT	CASSLVGLSGAGRDTIYF
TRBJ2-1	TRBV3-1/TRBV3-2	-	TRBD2	TGTGCCAGCAGCCAAGATAGGCTAGCGGGGCGATACAATGAGCAGTTCTTC	CASSQDRLAGRYNEQFF
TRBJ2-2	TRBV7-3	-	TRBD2	TGTGCCAGCAGCTTAACTAGCGGGGATAGGGGGACCGGGGAGCTGTTTTTT	CASSLTSGDRGTGELFF
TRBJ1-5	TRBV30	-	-	TGTGCCTGGAGTGTTGAGGGTTGGAATCAGCCCCAGCATTTT	CAWSVEGWNQPQHF
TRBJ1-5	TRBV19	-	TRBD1	TGTGCCAGTTCTAACCCGGGACAGGGGGCGTTTCAGCCCCAGCATTTT	CASSNPGQGAFQPQHF
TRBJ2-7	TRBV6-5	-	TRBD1	TGTGCCAGCAGCCAAACCCGGGACAGGGACTACGAGCAGTACTTC	CASSQTRDRDYEQYF
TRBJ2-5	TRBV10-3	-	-	TGTGCCATCAGTCCGGGAGCCTTGGAGACCCAGTACTTC	CAISPGALETQYF
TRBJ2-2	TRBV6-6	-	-	TGTGCCAGCAGTTACTTTGGGGCCTCGAACACCGGGGAGCTGTTTTTT	CASSYFGASNTGELFF